This paragraph covers one T cell receptor (beta chain) sequence. With 4 bases removed from V and 5 bases from J, the gap between germline ends came to 14 bases. This CDR3 comprises 14 residues. The V gene's germline CDR1 is MDHEN and CDR2 SYDVKM. This specimen comes from a study of blood T cell repertoires in COVID-19. The assay was immunoSEQ multiplex PCR, and TCRdb's table has in-frame clones only and misses some. Among about 130,000 clones listed, 80% to 90% were seen once. Sequencing was performed on peripheral blood. The source is a woman aged 55-75 years with acute or convalescent COVID-19. V and J are TRBV28 and TRBJ1-1, with a possible D match to TRBD1 (6 bases). DNA for the CDR3: TGTGCCAGCAGTTGGGGCGGGGGCTGGACTGAAGCTTTCTTT. Amino acid sequence: CASSWGGGWTEAFF.